Sequencing of this T cell receptor beta chain was carried out in a study of blood T cell repertoires in COVID-19. Study in general: Material from acute and convalescent COVID-19 was sourced from the United States, Italy and Spain. Sample material is recorded as cDNA or gDNA derived from T cells, B-cell-depleted T cells, or PBMCs.

Authors' processing steps: Nucleated cell counts were estimated from reference gene primer amplification. TCRdb's table, derived via immunoSEQ multiplex PCR, lists solely in-frame clones and lacks some. V and J calls and clone size are copied from that table; D and trimming were computed from the DNA. The sample shows 95,000 to 110,000 clones, roughly nine tenths of them seen only once. This clone was seen a single time. Material for sequencing was peripheral blood. This TCR came from a woman of 80 years or more in a cohort sampled during active COVID-19.

The CDR3 spells CASSEGGAEKLFF. As DNA, the CDR3 is TGTGCCAGCAGTGAAGGGGGCGCCGAAAAACTGTTTTTT. The chain couples TRBV27 to TRBJ1-4; 7 bases agree with TRBD1. Trimming cost V 5 bases and J 8 bases; bases outside gene matches: 5. This CDR3 has 13 residues. The V gene's germline CDR1 is MNHEY and CDR2 SMNVEV (reference sequence).